A single T cell receptor (beta chain) is shown here with its context. Its antigen remains unidentified. This CDR3 contains 15 residues. Trimming left V 4 bases short and J 7 bases short, with 16 bases between. The data belong to a study of T cell repertoires in cytomegalovirus infection. Study-wide background: HLA-C-restricted CMV epitopes, recently identified, and well-studied HLA-B-restricted ones were used by the study. Indicated by public TCR beta signatures were CMV infection and matching HLA type.

Regarding the study as a whole: Clonotypes of TCR beta that were HLA-C-restricted and CMV-specific dominated the ex vivo response. Of the TCR beta families, the public ones yielded a cumulative frequency that identified carriers of CMV plus the relevant HLA.

TCRdb re-analysed the reads in MiXCR, keeping a single row per CDR3 protein. The data hold fewer than 1,000,000 distinct CDR3 sequences, with roughly 30% observed a single time. The chain employs TRBV12-3 or TRBV12-4 and TRBJ2-2; D gene unclear. This sequence was found in a human donor in good health (CMV status not recorded). Some clones in this sample may be carry-over from other donors' samples. This specimen consisted of cultured CD8+ T cells from PBMCs, obtained from culture after CMV antigen stimulation. The CDR3 DNA is TGTGCCAGCAGTTCCTTCTTAGCAAACCACGGGGAGCTGTTTTTT. This encodes CASSSFLANHGELFF.